Described below is a single T cell receptor (beta chain) sequence and its context. This sample was included in a study of CD8 T cells in Susac syndrome. Sequencing of TCR beta covered CD8+ and CD4+ T cells obtained from blood. Patients with stable or active relapsing-remitting disease, all of them treatment-naive, made up the multiple sclerosis controls. Negative magnetic isolation gave CD8+ and CD4+ cells; FACS enriched CD8+ TEMRA. V was shortened by 5 bases and J by 6 bases, with 8 bases between the two germline ends. This CDR3 is 11 amino acids long. A quantity of roughly 0.5 to 1 ug RNA underwent reverse transcription using random hexamers. TCRdb itself ran the immunoSEQ multiplex PCR reads through MiXCR, one entry per CDR3 protein. Of under 200,000 distinct CDR3 sequences detected, approximately 95% appear once; the ten largest clones hold 0.15% to 0.2%.

This receptor was identified in a human donor with multiple sclerosis. Sequenced material: CD8+ T cells from PBMCs. The gene calls are TRBV12-3 or TRBV12-4 and TRBJ2-7; D ambiguous. CDR3: CASSPSVEQYF. CDR3 nucleotide sequence: TGTGCCAGCAGTCCATCCGTCGAGCAGTACTTC.